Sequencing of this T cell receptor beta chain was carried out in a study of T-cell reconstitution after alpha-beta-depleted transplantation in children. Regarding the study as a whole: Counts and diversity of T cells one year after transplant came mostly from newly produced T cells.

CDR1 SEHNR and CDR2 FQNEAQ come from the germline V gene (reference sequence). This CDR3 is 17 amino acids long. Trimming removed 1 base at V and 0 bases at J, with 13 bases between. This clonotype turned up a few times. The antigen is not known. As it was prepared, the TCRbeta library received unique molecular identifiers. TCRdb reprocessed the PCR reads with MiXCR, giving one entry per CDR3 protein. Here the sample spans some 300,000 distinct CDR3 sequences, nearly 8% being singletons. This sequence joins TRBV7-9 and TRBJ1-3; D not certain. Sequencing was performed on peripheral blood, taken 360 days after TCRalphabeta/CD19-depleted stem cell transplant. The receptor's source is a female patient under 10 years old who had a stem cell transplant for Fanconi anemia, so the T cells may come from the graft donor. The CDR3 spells CASSLVDAISSGNTIYF. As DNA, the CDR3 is TGTGCCAGCAGCTTAGTTGACGCTATTAGCTCTGGAAACACCATATATTTT.